The 29 T cell receptor beta chains below come from one sample, sequenced in a study of cytomegalovirus exposure and HLA in healthy donors. Researchers ran the PCR with 60 Vbeta and 13 Jbeta primers. Data came from immunoSEQ multiplex PCR; TCRdb stores just in-frame clones and leaves some out. This table holds nearly 200,000 clones, about 85% found once. The sequencing sample was made of PBMCs. These receptors all come from a male donor in good health and CMV-seropositive.

This CDR3 is CASSLEPRLAYEQYF. The CDR3 coding sequence is TGTGCCAGCAGCTTAGAACCAAGACTAGCCTACGAGCAGTACTTC. J is TRBJ2-7 and V is TRBV7-2, with D tentatively TRBD2 (6 bases). CDR1 SGHTA and CDR2 FQGNSA come from the germline V gene. V lost 1 base to trimming and J lost 2 bases, with 12 bases between them. The CDR3 is made up of 15 amino acids.

The genes are TRBV25-1 and TRBJ1-2; TRBD1 aligns across 7 bases. CDR1 is MGHDK and CDR2 is SYGVNS in the germline V gene. The CDR3 totals 16 residues. The V and J ends lost 2 bases and 4 bases, in that order; junction bases with no gene match: 10. CDR3 in DNA: TGTGCCAGCAGTGAACAGGGGGAAAAAAGCTTCTATGGCTACACCTTC. This codes for CASSEQGEKSFYGYTF.

J is TRBJ1-1 and V is TRBV7-2, with 11 bases lining up with TRBD1. With V trimmed by 5 bases and J by 4 bases, 0 bases remained unmatched. Germline V lookup: CDR1 SGHTA, CDR2 FQGNSA. The CDR3 covers 13 residues. CDR3 amino acids: CASSGTGGTEAFF. CDR3 DNA sequence: TGTGCCAGCAGCGGGACAGGGGGCACTGAAGCTTTCTTT.

This chain connects TRBV7-3 to TRBJ2-7, with 8 bases identical to TRBD2. The CDR3 has 14 amino acids. Germline values: CDR1 SGHTA, CDR2 FQGTGA. Trimming removed 5 bases from V and 3 bases from J; junction bases left unmatched: 6. CDR3 region: CASSLGGAGYEQYF. The CDR3 region has the DNA TGTGCCAGCAGCCTCGGGGGGGCTGGCTACGAGCAGTACTTC.

This chain uses TRBV5-4 with TRBJ2-5, with 8 bases identical to TRBD1. The V segment lost 0 bases and the J segment 4 bases; nucleotides outside the gene matches: 8. The germline gives CDR1 SGHNT, CDR2 YYREEE (reference sequence). The CDR3 contains 16 residues. The chain's CDR3 is CASSLGDRGRRETQYF. CDR3 DNA: TGTGCCAGCAGCTTGGGTGACAGGGGCCGTCGAGAGACCCAGTACTTC.

This clone was counted between two and nine times. This sequence joins TRBV28 and TRBJ2-5; 7 bases line up with TRBD2. The CDR3 extends over 14 amino acids. The germline V gene encodes CDR1 MDHEN and CDR2 SYDVKM. J was trimmed by 5 bases and V by 6 bases; bases with no gene match: 9. CDR3 sequence (DNA): TGTGCCAGCAGGTCTAGGTGGGGAGGGGAGACCCAGTACTTC. Translated, it gives CASRSRWGGETQYF.

The chain has TRBV5-4 and TRBJ1-1, with D possibly being TRBD1 (6 bases). Germline lookup yields CDR1 SGHNT and CDR2 YYREEE (reference sequence). The CDR3 covers 12 residues. Trimming cost V 4 bases and J 7 bases, with 11 bases left between them. This CDR3 is CASSLRGYEAFF. CDR3 in DNA: TGTGCCAGCAGCCTCAGGGGATATGAAGCTTTCTTT.

The chain recombines TRBV2 with TRBJ1-6, with 8 bases aligning to TRBD1. The junction had 3 bases not matched to a gene; V was cut back by 7 bases and J by 7 bases. The germline CDR1 and CDR2 sequences are SNHLY and FYNNEI. The CDR3 sequence is 13 residues long. The CDR3 region is CASIYRGNSPLHF. The CDR3 DNA sequence: TGTGCCAGCATTTACAGGGGGAATTCACCCCTCCACTTT.

This chain's CDR3 is CASSPGLLYNEQFF. Written as DNA, the CDR3 is TGTGCCAGCAGTCCGGGACTCCTCTACAATGAGCAGTTCTTC. The rearrangement links TRBV7-2 to TRBJ2-1, with D perhaps TRBD2 (6 bases). The V gene lost 6 bases and the J gene lost 3 bases, with 12 bases spanning the gap. Germline V gene data show CDR1 as SGHTA and CDR2 as FQGNSA. CDR3 length: 14 amino acids.

The genes are TRBV25-1 and TRBJ2-7, with 8 bases matching TRBD1. The junction had 8 bases not matched to a gene; V was cut back by 6 bases and J by 4 bases. The V gene's germline CDR1 is MGHDK and CDR2 SYGVNS. CDR3 size: 14 residues. In DNA form, the CDR3 reads TGTGCCAGCAGGGGCAGGGGGCGCGGTTACGAGCAGTACTTC. Amino acids: CASRGRGRGYEQYF.

This clone turned up a few times. The rearrangement links TRBV4-1 to TRBJ2-3; D might be TRBD2 (5 bases). In germline, CDR1 is MGHRA, CDR2 YSYEKL. Trimming cost V 0 bases and J 0 bases, with 13 bases left between them. CDR3 length equals 17 residues. The CDR3 sequence: CASSQDLARTSTDTQYF. CDR3 bases: TGCGCCAGCAGCCAAGATCTTGCGCGGACTAGCACAGATACGCAGTATTTT.

The CDR3 bases are TGTGCCAGTAGCCAGACAAGTACTCGTAGCACAGATACGCAGTATTTT. Translating it yields CASSQTSTRSTDTQYF. The chain combines TRBV19 with TRBJ2-3; unclear D gene. Trimming took off 6 bases at V and 0 bases at J, with 16 bases between the two ends. Germline CDR1 LNHDA, CDR2 SQIVND (reference sequence). The CDR3 loop spans 16 amino acids.

The rearrangement uses TRBV5-4 and TRBJ2-2; D not resolved. The germline V and J ends were trimmed by 5 bases and 3 bases, with 14 bases remaining between them. Germline assignment: CDR1 SGHNT and CDR2 YYREEE (reference sequence). CDR3 length: 15 amino acids. In DNA form, the CDR3 reads TGTGCCAGCAGTCCGATGGTTACAGACACCGGGGAGCTGTTTTTT. It codes for CASSPMVTDTGELFF.

This rearrangement joins TRBV29-1 to TRBJ1-2, with 12 nucleotides matching TRBD1. The V and J ends lost 6 bases and 7 bases, in that order; junction bases with no gene match: 9. Germline CDR1 and CDR2: SQVTM and ANQGSEA. The CDR3 has 14 residues. DNA of the CDR3: TGCAGCGTGGAACCGGGACAGGGGGCGGTTGGCTACACCTTC. It yields the protein CSVEPGQGAVGYTF.

The V call is TRBV11-3, the J call TRBJ1-4, with D tentatively TRBD1 (6 bases). This CDR3 spans 13 amino acids. V shed 5 bases and J shed 6 bases, with 10 bases lying between them. Germline CDR1 and CDR2: SGHNT and YENEEA. CDR3 in DNA: TGTGCCAGCAGCCTTAACAGGGATGAAAAACTGTTTTTT. It codes for CASSLNRDEKLFF.

The rearrangement uses TRBV4-3 and TRBJ1-3, with unresolved D. Trimming pared 2 bases from V and 0 bases from J, leaving 14 bases between. Germline lookup yields CDR1 LGHNA and CDR2 YSLEER. The CDR3 consists of 17 residues. This CDR3 is CASSQSWQALSGNTIYF. The CDR3 coding sequence is TGCGCCAGCAGCCAATCTTGGCAGGCTCTCTCTGGAAACACCATATATTTT.

The V and J genes are TRBV19 and TRBJ2-5; the match to TRBD1 covers 7 bases. The CDR3 spans 17 residues. Germline V gene lookup returns CDR1 LNHDA and CDR2 SQIVND (reference sequence). Trimming at V came to 5 bases and at J to 4 bases, leaving 16 bases not matched to a gene. Here the CDR3 reads CASSQTRAGTVAETQYF. CDR3 bases: TGTGCCAGTAGTCAAACACGTGCCGGGACAGTCGCAGAGACCCAGTACTTC. Full variable domain (rest looked up from reference TRBV19 and TRBJ2-5): DGGITQSPKYLFRKEGQNVTLSCEQNLNHDAMYWYRQDPGQGLRLIYYSQIVNDFQKGDIAEGYSVSREKKESFPLTVTSAQKNPTAFYLCASSQTRAGTVAETQYFGPGTRLLVL.

J is TRBJ2-7 and V is TRBV11-2; 7 bases line up with TRBD2. CDR3 length equals 16 residues. Germline V CDR1 and CDR2: SGHAT, FQNNGV. V lost 1 base and J lost 3; bases outside the gene matches: 9. The CDR3 nucleotides read TGTGCCAGCAGCTTAGGAGTTAGCGGGCCCAGCTACGAGCAGTACTTC. Amino acids: CASSLGVSGPSYEQYF.

CDR3 sequence reads: CASSSPTAGALHEQYF. CDR3 nucleotide sequence: TGTGCCAGCAGTTCCCCAACCGCGGGCGCCCTCCACGAGCAGTACTTC. This rearrangement joins TRBV28 to TRBJ2-7; D might be TRBD2 (5 bases). With 4 bases removed from V and 5 bases from J, the gap between germline ends came to 21 bases. Germline V gene sequence: CDR1 MDHEN, CDR2 SYDVKM. This CDR3 comprises 16 residues.

The chain carries TRBV18 and TRBJ2-3; 14 bases line up with TRBD2. The CDR3 is 16 amino acids. Germline assignment: CDR1 KGHSH and CDR2 LQKENI. Trimming took 3 bases from V and 4 from J; bases not matched to a gene: 3. Written as DNA, the CDR3 is TGTGCCAGCTCACCCCCGACTAGCGGGGGGGCAGATACGCAGTATTTT. Its translation is CASSPPTSGGADTQYF.

This sequence joins TRBV6-5 and TRBJ2-7; D not resolved. The V end was cut by 0 bases, the J end by 4 bases, with 13 bases between. The CDR3 runs to 15 residues. Germline lookup yields CDR1 MNHEY and CDR2 SVGAGI. Written as DNA, the CDR3 is TGTGCCAGCAGTTACTCGACGGCGGTATTATACGAGCAGTACTTC. This gives the protein CASSYSTAVLYEQYF.

The chain carries TRBV7-9 and TRBJ2-5; 11 bases map to TRBD2. The length of the CDR3 is 16 residues. Trimming cost V 5 bases and J 7 bases; bases outside gene matches: 12. CDR1 is SEHNR and CDR2 is FQNEAQ in the germline V gene (reference sequence). This chain's CDR3 is CASSPQGTSGIGTQYF. DNA for the CDR3: TGTGCCAGCAGCCCCCAGGGGACTAGCGGAATAGGGACCCAGTACTTC. Full variable domain (missing parts from reference TRBV7-9 and TRBJ2-5): DTGVSQNPRHKITKRGQNVTFRCDPISEHNRLYWYRQTLGQGPEFLTYFQNEAQLEKSRLLSDRFSAERPKGSFSTLEIQRTEQGDSAMYLCASSPQGTSGIGTQYFGPGTRLLVL.

This clone was seen more than once but under ten times. The chain recombines TRBV28 with TRBJ1-1; 7 bases fit TRBD1. Germline trimming cut 4 bases from V and 7 bases from J; bases unmatched to any gene: 6. The germline V gene encodes CDR1 MDHEN and CDR2 SYDVKM. The CDR3 consists of 13 residues. The CDR3 loop is CASSSSQGGEAFF. The CDR3 nucleotides read TGTGCCAGCAGTTCGAGTCAGGGGGGTGAAGCTTTCTTT.

DNA for the CDR3: TGTGCCAGCAGCTTAGATTTAACCGGAGGTCAGCCCCAGCATTTT. Its translation is CASSLDLTGGQPQHF. The chain has TRBV7-6 and TRBJ1-5; D unresolved. Trimming cost V 1 base and J 6 bases, with 13 bases left between them. Germline V gene lookup returns CDR1 SGHVS and CDR2 FNYEAQ. The CDR3 runs to 15 residues.

This chain uses TRBV7-3 with TRBJ2-1; possible D gene TRBD2, 6 bases. Germline V gene data show CDR1 as SGHTA and CDR2 as FQGTGA. V gave up 2 bases and J gave up 3 bases, with 11 bases separating them. The CDR3 is 15 amino acids. The CDR3 coding sequence is TGTGCCAGCAGCTTAGACGCGGGATTCTACAATGAGCAGTTCTTC. Amino acids: CASSLDAGFYNEQFF. Variable domain in full (rest from reference TRBV7-3 and TRBJ2-1): GAGVSQTPSNKVTEKGKYVELRCDPISGHTALYWYRQSLGQGPEFLIYFQGTGAADDSGLPNDRFFAVRPEGSVSTLKIQRTERGDSAVYLCASSLDAGFYNEQFFGPGTRLTVL.

The chain couples TRBV28 to TRBJ2-4, with a tentative D call TRBD2 (5 bases). The CDR3 sequence is 17 residues long. The V gene lost 3 bases and the J gene lost 1 base, with 16 bases spanning the gap. Germline V lookup: CDR1 MDHEN, CDR2 SYDVKM. The CDR3 DNA is TGTGCCAGCAGTTTCCGGGTGGGAGTGGTCGCCAAAAACATTCAGTACTTC. The encoded protein is CASSFRVGVVAKNIQYF. Based on the CDR3 plus reference TRBV28 and TRBJ2-4, the full variable domain is DVKVTQSSRYLVKRTGEKVFLECVQDMDHENMFWYRQDPGLGLRLIYFSYDVKMKEKGDIPEGYSVSREKKERFSLILESASTNQTSMYLCASSFRVGVVAKNIQYFGAGTRLSVL.

The chain uses TRBV7-3 and TRBJ2-5; D gene ambiguous. CDR1 and CDR2 from the germline V gene are SGHTA and FQGTGA. V lost 3 bases, J lost 3 bases, and 8 bases lay in between. The CDR3 has 13 residues. The CDR3 reads CASSLFQKETQYF. The DNA for the CDR3 is TGTGCCAGCAGCTTGTTTCAGAAAGAGACCCAGTACTTC.

The chain is built from TRBV10-3 and TRBJ1-2, with D perhaps matching TRBD1 (6 bases). Germline V gene data show CDR1 as ENHRY and CDR2 as SYGVKD. V was pared by 5 bases and J by 4 bases, with 11 bases between. The CDR3 extends over 13 amino acids. The CDR3 loop reads CAISISGVYGYTF. The DNA for the CDR3 is TGTGCCATCAGTATATCAGGGGTCTATGGCTACACCTTC.

The chain combines TRBV9 with TRBJ1-1; D not resolved. Germline V gene data show CDR1 as SGDLS and CDR2 as YYNGEE. This CDR3 spans 15 amino acids. With 0 bases removed from V and 6 bases from J, the gap between germline ends came to 15 bases. The CDR3 protein is CASSVGEGVYPEAFF. The CDR3 nucleotides are TGTGCCAGCAGCGTAGGAGAAGGAGTGTACCCTGAAGCTTTCTTT. Using reference TRBV9 and TRBJ1-1 for the parts outside the CDR3, the full variable domain is DSGVTQTPKHLITATGQRVTLRCSPRSGDLSVYWYQQSLDQGLQFLIQYYNGEERAKGNILERFSAQQFPDLHSELNLSSLELGDSALYFCASSVGEGVYPEAFFGQGTRLTVV.